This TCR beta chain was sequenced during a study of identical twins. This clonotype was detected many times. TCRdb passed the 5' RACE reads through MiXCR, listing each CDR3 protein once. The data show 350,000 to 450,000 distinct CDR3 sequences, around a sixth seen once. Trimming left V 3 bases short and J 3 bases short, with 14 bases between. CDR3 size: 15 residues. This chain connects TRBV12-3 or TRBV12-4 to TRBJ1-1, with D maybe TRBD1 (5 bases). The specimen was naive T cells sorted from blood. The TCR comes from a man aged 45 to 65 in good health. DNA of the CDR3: TGTGCCAGCAGTTTCGGTGGGGGGGGAGACACTGAAGCTTTCTTT. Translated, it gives CASSFGGGGDTEAFF.